The T cell receptor beta chain described here comes from a study of cytomegalovirus exposure and HLA in healthy donors. The PCR was carried out with 60 Vbeta primers and 13 Jbeta primers. Sequencing was performed with immunoSEQ multiplex PCR; in TCRdb, only in-frame clones are kept and a portion is missing. The data hold 200,000 to 250,000 clones, with about 85% observed a single time. The germline V gene has CDR1 DFQATT and CDR2 SNEGSKA (reference sequence). The CDR3 spans 11 residues. Material: PBMCs. This receptor was taken from a girl aged 2-10 years in good health and CMV-seronegative. V usage is TRBV20-1 and J usage is TRBJ2-5; a weak D match, TRBD1 (6 bases). The assigned J gene may be wrong: the sequence end matches TRBJ2-7 better. CDR3 nucleotides: TGCAGTGCCTGGGACACCTACGAGCAGTACTTC. Translating it yields CSAWDTYEQYF.